One TCR beta chain is described in this entry. The antigen this receptor binds is unknown. Base quality data are lacking; no much larger clone is found one base away. Donors were patients with limited-stage small-cell lung cancer who underwent surgical resection in Hangzhou, China, between about 2008 and 2020. All donors were treated with upfront surgery without preoperative chemotherapy or radiotherapy, and immunotherapy was not given to any donor before or after surgery. Each of the roughly 19 patients in the sequenced cohort was a smoker or a heavy second-hand smoker. Adjacent normal lung was collected at least 2 cm from the tumor margin and was confirmed morphologically free of malignant cells by two pathologists. To characterize heterogeneity of the T cell repertoire, the study applied multi-region TCR-beta sequencing to resected limited-stage small-cell lung cancers and to tumor-adjacent lung tissue. The AllPrep DNA/RNA FFPE Kit (Qiagen) was used to extract genomic DNA from the FFPE tissue.

This sample stems from a study of T cells and copy number aberrations in small-cell lung cancer (dated by TCRdb to about 2021). At the level of the whole study: Whole-exome sequencing of the same tumor regions was paired with TCR repertoire sequencing so that T cell metrics could be related to mutations and copy number aberrations. Tumor TCR data were available for some 16 patients, and some 15 patients had TCR data from both tumor and normal tissue. Results and caveats for the whole study, not just this receptor: Compared with adjacent lung tissue, tumors showed lower T-cell density, richness and clonality, although the density difference was not significant. The study was limited by a small sample size because surgical resection is uncommon in small-cell lung cancer, and validation of the findings is required. All specimens consisted of formalin-fixed paraffin-embedded tissue, which is known to introduce sequencing artifacts.

Trimming removed 2 bases from V and 7 bases from J, leaving 15 bases between the germline ends. The CDR3 runs 15 residues from the cysteine to the phenylalanine. Solely the CDR3 DNA is kept, with 45 bases framed from the first base. The germline V gene encodes CDR1 SGHRS and CDR2 YFSETQ. Using multiplexed V- and J-gene primers, the immunoSEQ hsTCRB Kit amplified TCR-beta CDR3 regions from genomic DNA. Unique DNA barcodes were added in a second PCR, and the samples were pooled together with one negative control and one positive control. Sequencing of the pooled TCR-beta libraries was performed on an Illumina MiSeq using a 150-cycle paired-end protocol. Regarding the original processing steps: Adaptive Biotechnologies processed the raw sequencing data into a report containing normalized, annotated TCR-beta repertoires. T-cell density was calculated by normalizing TCR-beta templates to usable DNA, with usable DNA estimated through amplification of housekeeping genes. Richness counted unique rearrangements, and clonality was defined as 1 minus Pielou's evenness. The table comes from immuneACCESS by way of TCRdb, which keeps in-frame sequences with V and J called. Part of the clones is missing from these tables; in studies checked, under half for an unresolved V gene and the rest for unknown reasons. V and J calls and clone size follow that table, whereas D and trimming were derived from the DNA. Present in this sample are some 10,000 clones, almost 80% of which were seen just once. The ten biggest clones cover under 35% of the sample.

The clonotype originates from a man aged 55 to 70 with small cell lung cancer. Sequencing used normal tissue next to the tumor. Here the chain combines TRBV5-1 and TRBJ1-4; TRBD1 is a possible D gene, resting on 6 matching bases. CDR3 reads: CASSLGGAGAEKLFF. The base sequence is TGCGCCAGCAGCTTAGGTGGGGCAGGGGCTGAAAAACTGTTTTTT.